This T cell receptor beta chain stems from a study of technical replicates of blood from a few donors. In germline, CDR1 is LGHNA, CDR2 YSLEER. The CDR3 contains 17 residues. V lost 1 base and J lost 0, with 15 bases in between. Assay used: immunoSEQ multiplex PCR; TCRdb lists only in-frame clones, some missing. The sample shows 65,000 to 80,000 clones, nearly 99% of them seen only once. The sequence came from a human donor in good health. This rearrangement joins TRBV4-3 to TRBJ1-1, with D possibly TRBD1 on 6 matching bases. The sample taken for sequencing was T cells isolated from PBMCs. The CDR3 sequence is CASSQVYREILNTEAFF. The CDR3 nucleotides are TGCGCCAGCAGCCAAGTATACAGGGAGATATTGAACACTGAAGCTTTCTTT.